The 10 T cell receptor beta chains below all came from one sample that was sequenced in a study of glioma-infiltrating T cells. Using RNA template, CDR3s of TCR alpha and beta were amplified with iRepertoire arm-PCR. TCRdb used MiXCR to reprocess the multiplex PCR reads, holding one entry per CDR3 protein. This repertoire shows 100,000 to 150,000 distinct CDR3 sequences, roughly a quarter found once; its top ten account for around a quarter. Sequencing used glioma tissue, nonneoplastic brain tissue, or PBMCs (not recorded which). The receptors originated from a human donor with low-grade glioma or glioblastoma, undergoing nonglioma brain surgery, or in good health (not recorded which).

J is TRBJ1-3 and V is TRBV12-3 or TRBV12-4; the D is unclear. Trimming shortened V by 4 bases and J by 0 bases, and 7 bases separated the two germline ends. The CDR3 has 14 amino acids. The CDR3 spells CASSSANSGNTIYF. The CDR3 DNA follows: TGTGCCAGCAGTTCAGCCAACTCTGGAAACACCATATATTTT.

The V and J genes are TRBV6-1 and TRBJ1-6; the match to TRBD1 covers 8 bases. The CDR3 is 13 residues long. With V trimmed by 5 bases and J by 10 bases, 4 bases remained unmatched. Germline V CDR1 and CDR2: MNHNS, SASEGT. The CDR3 loop is CASSQGAGSPLHF. The CDR3 DNA is TGTGCCAGCAGTCAGGGGGCAGGGTCACCCCTCCACTTT.

Ten or more counts support this clonotype. The J gene is TRBJ1-2, the V gene TRBV6-1; D is unclear. The CDR3 contains 13 residues. V was pared by 5 bases and J by 6 bases, with 13 bases between. Germline CDR1 reads MNHNS; CDR2 reads SASEGT. CDR3 coding DNA: TGTGCCAGCAGTCCTGAGATGGAAAATGGCTACACCTTC. The encoded protein is CASSPEMENGYTF.

The CDR3 sequence is CAISENTEAFF. The CDR3 DNA follows: TGTGCCATCAGTGAGAACACTGAAGCTTTCTTT. The chain employs TRBV10-3 and TRBJ1-1; D remains unclear. Between the trimmed V and J ends, which lost 2 bases and 2 bases, there was a span of 0 bases. The CDR3 length is 11 residues. Germline CDR1 and CDR2: ENHRY and SYGVKD.

The V gene is TRBV10-2, the J gene TRBJ1-1; 7 positions agree with TRBD1. Unmatched junction bases numbered 4, after V lost 3 bases and J lost 0 bases. CDR3 length equals 15 residues. Looked up from germline, CDR1 is WSHSY and CDR2 is SAAADI. The CDR3 protein is CASSDPGGMNTEAFF. The CDR3 region has the DNA TGCGCCAGCAGTGACCCAGGGGGTATGAACACTGAAGCTTTCTTT.

Worth noting for this clonotype: One end of the junction is discordant with germline, which a read error may explain. The chain joins TRBV4-1 to TRBJ1-1, with D perhaps TRBD1 (6 bases). Germline CDR1 is MGHRA and CDR2 is YSYEKL. The CDR3 spans 17 residues. Written as DNA, the CDR3 is TGCGCCAGCATCCAAGATGGATCTCGGGGGCCGAACACTGAAGCTTTCTTT. Its translation is CASIQDGSRGPNTEAFF.

The count of this clonotype is one. The V and J genes are TRBV19 and TRBJ1-1; no clear D gene. Germline CDR1 is LNHDA and CDR2 is SQIVND (reference sequence). The ends were cut back, 3 bases at V and 0 bases at J, with 14 bases in the middle. The CDR3 loop spans 16 amino acids. This CDR3 reads CASSISGRTLNTEAFF. The CDR3, as DNA: TGTGCCAGTAGTATTTCTGGACGGACCCTGAACACTGAAGCTTTCTTT.

In its sample, this clonotype was seen many times. The chain combines TRBV27 with TRBJ1-5; no definite D call. V shed 6 bases and J shed 2 bases, with 14 bases lying between them. CDR1 is MNHEY and CDR2 is SMNVEV in the germline V gene (reference sequence). The CDR3 covers 15 residues. CDR3 sequence: CASSIRWSGNQPQHF. DNA for the CDR3: TGTGCCAGCAGCATAAGGTGGTCGGGCAATCAGCCCCAGCATTTT.

The rearrangement uses TRBV4-1 and TRBJ2-5; 8 nucleotides line up with TRBD2. The CDR3 totals 16 residues. J was trimmed by 5 bases and V by 0 bases; bases with no gene match: 8. From germline, CDR1 is MGHRA and CDR2 YSYEKL. The CDR3 here is CASSQDGSGGLETQYF. The CDR3 region has the DNA TGCGCCAGCAGCCAAGATGGGAGCGGGGGCTTGGAGACCCAGTACTTC.

The DNA of the CDR3 is TGTGCCAGCAGCCTTAGTGTCGGGTCCGAGCAGTACGTC. Amino acids: CASSLSVGSEQYV. The chain joins TRBV7-8 to TRBJ2-7; D uncertain. The germline V and J ends were trimmed by 5 bases and 6 bases, with 14 bases remaining between them. The CDR3 consists of 13 residues. Germline V gene lookup returns CDR1 SGHVS and CDR2 FQNEAQ.